The 21 T cell receptor beta chains below all came from one sample that was sequenced in a study of spatial heterogeneity in lung cancer. TCRdb independently ran MiXCR on the 5' RACE reads; one entry per CDR3 protein. The data show approximately 93,000 distinct CDR3 sequences, approximately 19% seen once. Time point denoted: blood at routine non-recurrence follow-up after resection. The sample was PBMCs, taken at follow-up. These receptors originate from a male donor with early-stage non-small cell lung cancer.

V gene TRBV4-1 combines with J gene TRBJ1-6; the match to TRBD1 covers 9 bases. The CDR3 sequence is 19 residues long. Per the germline V gene, CDR1 is MGHRA and CDR2 is YSYEKL. Trimming took 1 base from V and 10 from J; bases not matched to a gene: 17. The CDR3 bases are TGCGCCAGCAGCCAAGTCCCCCCTCTTGGGACAGGGTTTGTCTCACCCCTCCACTTT. The encoded protein is CASSQVPPLGTGFVSPLHF.

This clonotype has a handful of counts. The chain links TRBV20-1 to TRBJ2-1; 8 nucleotides line up with TRBD2. The CDR3 loop spans 13 amino acids. Germline CDR1 reads DFQATT; CDR2 reads SNEGSKA (reference sequence). V was pared by 2 bases and J by 7 bases, with 4 bases of the junction left unmatched. CDR3 amino acids: CSARSGTRNEQFF. In nucleotides, the CDR3 is TGCAGTGCTAGATCCGGGACTAGGAATGAGCAGTTCTTC.

The CDR3 loop reads CASSSMGPSYEQYF. The CDR3, as DNA: TGTGCCAGCAGTTCCATGGGACCCTCCTACGAGCAGTACTTC. The chain combines TRBV7-2 with TRBJ2-7, with D perhaps TRBD1 or TRBD2 (5 bases each). The CDR3 is made up of 14 amino acids. V was pared by 6 bases and J by 0 bases, with 12 bases between. Germline lookup yields CDR1 SGHTA and CDR2 FQGNSA. The whole variable domain, filled in from reference TRBV7-2 and TRBJ2-7, reads GAGVSQSPSNKVTEKGKDVELRCDPISGHTALYWYRQSLGQGLEFLIYFQGNSAPDKSGLPSDRFSAERTGGSVSTLTIQRTQQEDSAVYLCASSSMGPSYEQYFGPGTRLTVT.

This clonotype was picked up many times. V gene TRBV6-5 combines with J gene TRBJ2-1; 8 nucleotides match TRBD2. This CDR3 comprises 15 residues. V was clipped by 6 bases and J by 0 bases; unmatched bases: 4. CDR1 is MNHEY and CDR2 is SVGAGI in the germline V gene. In DNA, the CDR3 is TGTGCCAGCAGATCCGGGACTAGCTCCTACAATGAGCAGTTCTTC. Translating gives CASRSGTSSYNEQFF.

V usage is TRBV5-6 and J usage is TRBJ2-1, with D unresolved. Between the trimmed V and J ends, which lost 5 bases and 7 bases, there was a span of 13 bases. Germline V gene lookup returns CDR1 SGHDT and CDR2 YYEEEE. The CDR3 has 13 residues. The CDR3 DNA reads as TGTGCCAGCAGTCAGCAAATCGGTAATGAGCAGTTCTTC. This encodes CASSQQIGNEQFF.

This sequence joins TRBV2 and TRBJ1-1; 11 nucleotides agree with TRBD1. This CDR3 is 14 amino acids long. With 6 bases clipped from V and 8 bases from J, the junction kept 8 bases outside the gene matches. The V gene's germline CDR1 is SNHLY and CDR2 FYNNEI. The CDR3 DNA reads TGTGCCAGCAGGGGACAGGGGGTTTCAGCCGAAGCTTTCTTT. Its protein is CASRGQGVSAEAFF.

This clonotype has just a few counts. This chain links TRBV20-1 with TRBJ2-7; 9 bases fit TRBD2. The CDR3 consists of 15 residues. V was pared by 4 bases and J by 0 bases, with 7 bases of the junction left unmatched. Germline CDR1 DFQATT, CDR2 SNEGSKA (reference sequence). CDR3 protein: CSANGLALSSYEQYF. CDR3 bases: TGCAGTGCTAATGGACTAGCGCTAAGCTCCTACGAGCAGTACTTC.

In its sample, this clonotype was seen a few times. V usage is TRBV14 and J usage is TRBJ2-5; 8 bases agree with TRBD1. CDR1 SGHDN and CDR2 FVKESK come from the germline V gene. The ends lost 5 bases at V and 5 bases at J; junction bases unmatched: 4. The length of the CDR3 is 13 residues. CDR3 coding DNA: TGTGCCAGCAGCGGACAGGGTGTTGAGACCCAGTACTTC. This sequence encodes CASSGQGVETQYF.

This chain connects TRBV20-1 to TRBJ2-1, with a possible D match to TRBD2 (7 bases). The V gene lost 3 bases and the J gene lost 2 bases, with 11 bases spanning the gap. CDR1 is DFQATT, CDR2 SNEGSKA, per germline (reference sequence). The CDR3 covers 14 residues. Written as DNA, the CDR3 is TGCAGTGCTAGTGGGGGGGCGGCCTACAATGAGCAGTTCTTC. It yields the protein CSASGGAAYNEQFF.

The chain combines TRBV10-3 with TRBJ1-2; D is unclear. This CDR3 has 12 amino acids. With 2 bases removed from V and 8 bases from J, the gap between germline ends came to 9 bases. The germline CDR1 and CDR2 sequences are ENHRY and SYGVKD. In DNA form, the CDR3 reads TGTGCCATCAGTGAGAACGGGAGGGGCTACACCTTC. It encodes CAISENGRGYTF.

This clonotype was recorded many times. This chain joins TRBV6-6 and TRBJ1-5; TRBD1 matches 7 bases. CDR3 length: 14 residues. Germline loops: CDR1 MNHNY, CDR2 SVGAGI (reference sequence). The ends lost 6 bases at V and 1 base at J; junction bases unmatched: 3. CDR3 loop: CASSLGQSNQPQHF. The CDR3 bases are TGTGCCAGCAGCCTGGGACAGAGCAATCAGCCCCAGCATTTT.

This clonotype was found many times. This chain connects TRBV5-8 to TRBJ2-5; 7 nucleotides match TRBD1. Germline CDR1 SGHTS, CDR2 YDEGEE. The CDR3 runs to 15 residues. After removal of 4 bases from V and 7 bases from J, the junction contained 13 bases not matched to a gene. Written as DNA, the CDR3 is TGTGCCAGCAGCCCGGGGACAGTACTCTGGGCGACCCAGTACTTC. Translation gives CASSPGTVLWATQYF. Using reference TRBV5-8 and TRBJ2-5 for the parts outside the CDR3, the full variable domain is EAGVTQSPTHLIKTRGQQATLRCSPISGHTSVYWYQQALGLGLQFLLWYDEGEERNRGNFPPRFSGRQFPNYSSELNVNALELEDSALYLCASSPGTVLWATQYFGPGTRLLVL.

This clonotype has a count of ten or more. The gene calls are TRBV29-1 and TRBJ1-4, with 7 bases lining up with TRBD1. The CDR3 runs to 13 residues. CDR1 is SQVTM and CDR2 is ANQGSEA in the germline V gene. With 7 bases clipped from V and 4 bases from J, the junction kept 6 bases outside the gene matches. The DNA of the CDR3 is TGCAGCGCGAGGGACAGCGGTAATGAAAAACTGTTTTTT. As protein: CSARDSGNEKLFF.

This clonotype occurred a few times. This chain links TRBV7-3 with TRBJ2-3; D perhaps matches TRBD2 (6 bases). The CDR3 is 14 residues long. Trimming took 2 bases from V and 6 from J, leaving 12 bases between them. The V gene's germline CDR1 is SGHTA and CDR2 FQGTGA. The CDR3 here is CASSLRGSGDTQYF. CDR3 DNA: TGTGCCAGCAGCTTACGGGGGAGCGGTGATACGCAGTATTTT.

There are a few counts of this clonotype. V gene TRBV20-1 combines with J gene TRBJ2-3; D gene ambiguous. This CDR3 has 14 amino acids. CDR1 is DFQATT and CDR2 is SNEGSKA in the germline V gene (reference sequence). V was shortened by 6 bases and J by 5 bases, with 18 bases between the two germline ends. The CDR3 is CSAGPGGRIDTQYF. CDR3 bases: TGCAGTGCCGGGCCCGGCGGAAGGATAGATACGCAGTATTTT.

This clonotype has a handful of counts. This sequence joins TRBV5-6 and TRBJ2-7; no reliable D call. Germline lookup yields CDR1 SGHDT and CDR2 YYEEEE. Deletions cut 1 base from V and 5 bases from J, with 13 bases between. The CDR3 has 14 amino acids. In DNA form, the CDR3 reads TGTGCCAGCAGCTTGTTCCAGGCAAGTGACGAGCAGTACTTC. As protein: CASSLFQASDEQYF.

In this sample, this clonotype turned up a few times. The chain joins TRBV19 to TRBJ1-2, with 10 bases fitting TRBD1. Germline trimming cut 3 bases from V and 4 bases from J; bases unmatched to any gene: 8. In germline, CDR1 is LNHDA, CDR2 SQIVND (reference sequence). This CDR3 has 16 amino acids. CDR3 residues: CASSMGDRGIGYGYTF. The CDR3 DNA reads TGTGCCAGTAGTATGGGGGACAGGGGAATCGGCTATGGCTACACCTTC.

In this sample, this clonotype turned up a few times. The chain employs TRBV4-2 and TRBJ2-2, with D unresolved. CDR3 length: 12 residues. From germline, CDR1 is LGHNA and CDR2 YNFKEQ. V was clipped by 0 bases and J by 5 bases, with 1 base between them. CDR3 DNA: TGTGCCAGCAGCCAAGAAACCGGGGAGCTGTTTTTT. Amino acid sequence: CASSQETGELFF.

The genes are TRBV12-3 or TRBV12-4 and TRBJ2-1, with 7 bases lining up with TRBD2. The CDR3 totals 15 residues. V trimming: 6 bases; J trimming: 4 bases; junction bases outside the gene matches: 9. The CDR3 DNA follows: TGTGCCAGCAGGAAAGCTAGCGGAAGATACAATGAGCAGTTCTTC. Its translation: CASRKASGRYNEQFF.

This clonotype was observed at least ten times. The chain recombines TRBV12-5 with TRBJ2-1; D is possibly TRBD1 or TRBD2 (5 bases each). The CDR3 consists of 18 residues. Germline values: CDR1 LGHNT, CDR2 FRNRAP. V was shortened by 0 bases and J by 7 bases, with 22 bases between the two germline ends. The CDR3 DNA reads as TGTGCTAGTGGTTTGGTACGGGACGGGGAACTTTTTTGGAATGAGCAGTTCTTC. Translation: CASGLVRDGELFWNEQFF.

V usage is TRBV20-1 and J usage is TRBJ2-2; 11 nucleotides align to TRBD2. CDR1 and CDR2 from the germline V gene are DFQATT and SNEGSKA (reference sequence). With 6 bases clipped from V and 5 bases from J, the junction kept 8 bases outside the gene matches. The CDR3 is 15 amino acids. CDR3 loop: CSARTSGGGTGELFF. The DNA for the CDR3 is TGCAGTGCCCGCACTAGCGGGGGAGGGACCGGGGAGCTGTTTTTT.